This T cell receptor (beta chain) was profiled in a study of human T cells and chemical hapten exposure. Sample time point: patch test 2, 6 weeks after DPC sensitization. Treatment noted: therapeutic diphenylcyclopropenone sensitization with weekly scalp DPC. General study results and limits: TCRs above 1 in 1000 frequency did not change with DPC sensitization.

TCRdb re-analysed the RACE reads in MiXCR, keeping a single row per CDR3 protein. The profile shows a few hundred thousand distinct CDR3 sequences, around 6% of them singletons. On this clonotype: Antigen specificity is unknown.

The source was whole blood, collected in connection with sensitization to the hapten diphenylcyclopropenone (DPC). The sequence was obtained from a woman between 18 and 29 years old with alopecia areata. Some clones in this sample may be carry-over from other donors' samples.

As DNA, the CDR3 is TGTGCCAGCAGCCAAAGACAGGTTCGTCAGCCCCAGCATTTT. The encoded protein is CASSQRQVRQPQHF. J is TRBJ1-5 and V is TRBV5-8; the D gene is possibly TRBD1 (6 bases). CDR1 and CDR2 from the germline V gene are SGHTS and YDEGEE. The V gene lost 4 bases and the J gene lost 6 bases, with 14 bases spanning the gap. This CDR3 comprises 14 residues. The complete variable domain, with remaining parts taken from reference TRBV5-8 and TRBJ1-5, reads EAGVTQSPTHLIKTRGQQATLRCSPISGHTSVYWYQQALGLGLQFLLWYDEGEERNRGNFPPRFSGRQFPNYSSELNVNALELEDSALYLCASSQRQVRQPQHFGDGTRLSIL.